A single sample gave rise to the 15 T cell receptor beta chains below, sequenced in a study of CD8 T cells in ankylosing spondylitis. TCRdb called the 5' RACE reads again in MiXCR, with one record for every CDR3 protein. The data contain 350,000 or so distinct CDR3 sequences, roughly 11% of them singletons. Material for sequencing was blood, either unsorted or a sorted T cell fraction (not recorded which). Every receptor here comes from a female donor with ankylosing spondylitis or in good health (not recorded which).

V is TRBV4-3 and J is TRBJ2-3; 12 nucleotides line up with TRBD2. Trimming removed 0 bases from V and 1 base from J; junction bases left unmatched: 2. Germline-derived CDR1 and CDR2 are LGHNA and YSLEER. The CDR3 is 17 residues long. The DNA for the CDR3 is TGCGCCAGCAGCCAAGATCGACTAGCGGGGGGCACAGATACGCAGTATTTT. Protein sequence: CASSQDRLAGGTDTQYF.

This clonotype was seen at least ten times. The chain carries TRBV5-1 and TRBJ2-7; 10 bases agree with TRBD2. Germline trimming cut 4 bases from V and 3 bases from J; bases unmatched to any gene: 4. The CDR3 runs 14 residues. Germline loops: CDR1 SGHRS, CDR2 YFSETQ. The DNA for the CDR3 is TGCGCCAGCAGCCCGGGACTAGCGAACTACGAGCAGTACTTC. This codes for CASSPGLANYEQYF.

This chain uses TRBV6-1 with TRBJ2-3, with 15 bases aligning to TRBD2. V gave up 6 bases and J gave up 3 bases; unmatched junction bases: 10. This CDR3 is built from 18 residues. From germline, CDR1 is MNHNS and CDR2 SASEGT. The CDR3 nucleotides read TGTGCCAGCAGGGTTGGGACTAGCGGGGGGCGGAGGACAGATACGCAGTATTTT. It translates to CASRVGTSGGRRTDTQYF.

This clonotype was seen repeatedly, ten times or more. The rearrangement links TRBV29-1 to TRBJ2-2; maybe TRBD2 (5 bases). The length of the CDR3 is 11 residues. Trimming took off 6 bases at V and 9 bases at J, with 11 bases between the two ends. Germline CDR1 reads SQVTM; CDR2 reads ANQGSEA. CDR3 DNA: TGCAGCGTAGGGAGAGTGAGGGAGCTGTTTTTT. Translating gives CSVGRVRELFF.

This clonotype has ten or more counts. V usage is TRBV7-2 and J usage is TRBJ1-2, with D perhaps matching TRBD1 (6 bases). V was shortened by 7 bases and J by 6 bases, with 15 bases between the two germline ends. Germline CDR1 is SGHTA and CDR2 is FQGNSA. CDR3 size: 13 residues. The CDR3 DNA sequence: TGTGCCAGCACCATTAGGGCAGGGGATGGCTACACCTTC. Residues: CASTIRAGDGYTF.

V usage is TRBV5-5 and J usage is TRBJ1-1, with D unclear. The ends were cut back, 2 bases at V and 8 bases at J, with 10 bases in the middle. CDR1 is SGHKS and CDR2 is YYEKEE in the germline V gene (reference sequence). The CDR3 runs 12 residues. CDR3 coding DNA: TGTGCCAGCAGCTTCCCTGGCCAAGAAGCTTTCTTT. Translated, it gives CASSFPGQEAFF.

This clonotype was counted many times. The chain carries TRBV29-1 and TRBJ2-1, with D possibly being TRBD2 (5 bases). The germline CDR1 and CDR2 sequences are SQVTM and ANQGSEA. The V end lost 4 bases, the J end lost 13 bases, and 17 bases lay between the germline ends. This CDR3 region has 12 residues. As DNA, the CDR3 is TGCAGCGTTGGAGGGTTAGTCCTCAGTCAGTTCTTC. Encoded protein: CSVGGLVLSQFF.

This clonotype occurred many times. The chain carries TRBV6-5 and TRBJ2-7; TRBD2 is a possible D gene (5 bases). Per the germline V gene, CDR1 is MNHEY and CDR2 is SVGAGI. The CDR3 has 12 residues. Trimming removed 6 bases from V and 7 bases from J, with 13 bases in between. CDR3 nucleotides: TGTGCCAGCAGACAATTTACGGGGGAGCAGTACTTC. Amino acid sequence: CASRQFTGEQYF.

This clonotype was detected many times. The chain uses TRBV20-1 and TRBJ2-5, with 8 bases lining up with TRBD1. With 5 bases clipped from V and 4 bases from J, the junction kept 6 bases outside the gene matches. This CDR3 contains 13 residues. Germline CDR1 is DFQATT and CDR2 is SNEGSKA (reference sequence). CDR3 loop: CSALVTGGETQYF. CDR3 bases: TGCAGTGCTCTCGTCACAGGGGGAGAGACCCAGTACTTC.

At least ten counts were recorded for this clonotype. The CDR3 DNA is TGTGCCAGCAGCGTAGGCGTGGCAACGCGGGATGAGCAGTTCTTC. Translating it yields CASSVGVATRDEQFF. This chain connects TRBV9 to TRBJ2-1, with a weak D call TRBD2 (5 bases). The germline gives CDR1 SGDLS, CDR2 YYNGEE. With 0 bases removed from V and 8 bases from J, the gap between germline ends came to 15 bases. This CDR3 spans 15 amino acids. Based on the CDR3 plus reference TRBV9 and TRBJ2-1, the full variable domain is DSGVTQTPKHLITATGQRVTLRCSPRSGDLSVYWYQQSLDQGLQFLIQYYNGEERAKGNILERFSAQQFPDLHSELNLSSLELGDSALYFCASSVGVATRDEQFFGPGTRLTVL.

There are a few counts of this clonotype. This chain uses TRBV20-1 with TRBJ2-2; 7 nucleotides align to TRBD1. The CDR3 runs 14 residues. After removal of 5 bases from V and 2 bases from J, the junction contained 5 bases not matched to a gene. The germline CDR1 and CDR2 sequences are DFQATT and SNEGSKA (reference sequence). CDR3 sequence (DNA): TGCAGTGCTGGCAGGGGGTCAAACACCGGGGAGCTGTTTTTT. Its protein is CSAGRGSNTGELFF.

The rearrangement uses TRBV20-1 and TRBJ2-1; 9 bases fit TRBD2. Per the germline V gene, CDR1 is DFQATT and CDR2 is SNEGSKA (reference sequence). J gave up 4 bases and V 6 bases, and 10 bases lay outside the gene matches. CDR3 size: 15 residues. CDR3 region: CSASLLAGFYNEQFF. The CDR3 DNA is TGCAGTGCAAGCCTCCTAGCGGGGTTTTACAATGAGCAGTTCTTC.

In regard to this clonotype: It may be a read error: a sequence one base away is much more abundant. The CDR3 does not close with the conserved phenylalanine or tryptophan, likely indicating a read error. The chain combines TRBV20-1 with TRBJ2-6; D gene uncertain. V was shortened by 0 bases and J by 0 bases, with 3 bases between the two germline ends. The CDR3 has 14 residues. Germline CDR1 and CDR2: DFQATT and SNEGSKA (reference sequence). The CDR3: CSARDSSGANVLTC. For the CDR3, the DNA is TGCAGTGCTAGAGACAGCTCTGGGGCCAACGTCCTGACTTGC.

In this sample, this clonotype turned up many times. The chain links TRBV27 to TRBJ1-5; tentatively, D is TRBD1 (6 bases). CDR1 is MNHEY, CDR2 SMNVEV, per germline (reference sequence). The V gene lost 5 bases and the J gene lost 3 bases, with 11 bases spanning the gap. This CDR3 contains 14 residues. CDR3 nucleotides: TGTGCCAGCAGTCTCCACAGGGTCAATCAGCCCCAGCATTTT. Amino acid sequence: CASSLHRVNQPQHF.

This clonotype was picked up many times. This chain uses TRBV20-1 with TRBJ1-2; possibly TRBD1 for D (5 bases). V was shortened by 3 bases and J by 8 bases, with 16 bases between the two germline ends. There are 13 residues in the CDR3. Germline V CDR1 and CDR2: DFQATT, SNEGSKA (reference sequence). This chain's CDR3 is CSARQPGGTGYTF. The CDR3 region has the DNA TGCAGTGCTAGGCAACCCGGGGGGACGGGCTACACCTTC.